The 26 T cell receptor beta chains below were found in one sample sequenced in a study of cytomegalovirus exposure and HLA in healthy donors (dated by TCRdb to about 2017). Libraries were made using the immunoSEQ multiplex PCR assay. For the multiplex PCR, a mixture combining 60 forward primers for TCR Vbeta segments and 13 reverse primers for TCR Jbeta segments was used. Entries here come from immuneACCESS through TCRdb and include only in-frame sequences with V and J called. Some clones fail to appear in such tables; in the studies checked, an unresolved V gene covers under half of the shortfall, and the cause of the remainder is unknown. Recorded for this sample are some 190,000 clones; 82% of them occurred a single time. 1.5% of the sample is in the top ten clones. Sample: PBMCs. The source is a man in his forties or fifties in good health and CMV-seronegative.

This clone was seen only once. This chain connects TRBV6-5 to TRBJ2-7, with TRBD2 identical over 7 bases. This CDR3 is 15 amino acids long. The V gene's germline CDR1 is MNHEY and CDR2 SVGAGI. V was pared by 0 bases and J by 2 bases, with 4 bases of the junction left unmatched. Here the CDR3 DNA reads TGTGCCAGCAGTTACTCGTCGGCGGGGGCCTACGAGCAGTACTTC. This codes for CASSYSSAGAYEQYF.

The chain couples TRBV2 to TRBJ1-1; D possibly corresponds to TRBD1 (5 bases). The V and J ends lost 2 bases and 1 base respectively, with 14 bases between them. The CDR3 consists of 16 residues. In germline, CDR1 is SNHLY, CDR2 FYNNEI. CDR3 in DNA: TGTGCCAGCAGTGAACTTACGAGCGGGGGGAACACTGAAGCTTTCTTT. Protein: CASSELTSGGNTEAFF.

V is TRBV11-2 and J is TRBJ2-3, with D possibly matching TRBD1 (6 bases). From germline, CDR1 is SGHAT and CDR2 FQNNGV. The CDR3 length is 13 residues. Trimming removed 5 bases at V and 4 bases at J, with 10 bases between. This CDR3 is CASSNRVADTQYF. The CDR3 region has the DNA TGTGCCAGCAGCAACAGGGTGGCAGATACGCAGTATTTT.

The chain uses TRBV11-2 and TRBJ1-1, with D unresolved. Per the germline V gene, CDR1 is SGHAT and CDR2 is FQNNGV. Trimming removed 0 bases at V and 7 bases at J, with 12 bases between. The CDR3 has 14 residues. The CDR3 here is CASSLEQVTNEAFF. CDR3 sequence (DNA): TGTGCCAGCAGCTTAGAGCAGGTGACTAATGAAGCTTTCTTT.

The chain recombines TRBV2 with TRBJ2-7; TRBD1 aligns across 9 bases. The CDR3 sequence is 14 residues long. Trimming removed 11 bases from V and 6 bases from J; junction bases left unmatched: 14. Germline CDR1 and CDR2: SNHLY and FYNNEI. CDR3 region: CALSRAGTGIEQYF. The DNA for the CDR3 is TGTGCCTTAAGCAGAGCAGGGACAGGGATCGAGCAGTACTTC.

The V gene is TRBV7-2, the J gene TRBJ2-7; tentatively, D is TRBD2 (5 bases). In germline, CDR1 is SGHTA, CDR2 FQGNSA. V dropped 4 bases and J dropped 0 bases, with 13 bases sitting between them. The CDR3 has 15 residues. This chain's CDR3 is CASSSPTTLSYEQYF. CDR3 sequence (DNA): TGTGCCAGCAGCTCCCCGACTACCCTCTCCTACGAGCAGTACTTC.

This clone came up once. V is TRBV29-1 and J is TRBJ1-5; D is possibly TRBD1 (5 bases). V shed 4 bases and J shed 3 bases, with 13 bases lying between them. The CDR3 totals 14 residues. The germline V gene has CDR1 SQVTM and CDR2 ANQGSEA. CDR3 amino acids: CSVAEGAFNQPQHF. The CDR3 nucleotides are TGCAGCGTTGCCGAAGGGGCCTTCAATCAGCCCCAGCATTTT.

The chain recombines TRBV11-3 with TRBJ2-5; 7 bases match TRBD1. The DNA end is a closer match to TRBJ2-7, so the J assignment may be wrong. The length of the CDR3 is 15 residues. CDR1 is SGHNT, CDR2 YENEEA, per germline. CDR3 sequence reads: CASSLTGTVTYEQYF. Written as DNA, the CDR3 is TGTGCCAGCAGCTTGACCGGGACAGTTACCTACGAGCAGTACTTC.

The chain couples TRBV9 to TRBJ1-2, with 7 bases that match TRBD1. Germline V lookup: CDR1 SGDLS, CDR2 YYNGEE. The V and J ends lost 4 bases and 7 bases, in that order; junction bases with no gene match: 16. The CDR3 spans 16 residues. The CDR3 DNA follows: TGTGCCAGCAGCCCCTTGGTGGGTACAGGGGTAGGTGGCTACACCTTC. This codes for CASSPLVGTGVGGYTF.

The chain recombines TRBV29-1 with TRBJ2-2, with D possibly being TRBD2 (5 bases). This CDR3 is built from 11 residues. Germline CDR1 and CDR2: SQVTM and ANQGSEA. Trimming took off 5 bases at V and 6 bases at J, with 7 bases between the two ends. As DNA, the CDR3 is TGCAGCGTTCCGGGATCCGGGGAGCTGTTTTTT. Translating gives CSVPGSGELFF.

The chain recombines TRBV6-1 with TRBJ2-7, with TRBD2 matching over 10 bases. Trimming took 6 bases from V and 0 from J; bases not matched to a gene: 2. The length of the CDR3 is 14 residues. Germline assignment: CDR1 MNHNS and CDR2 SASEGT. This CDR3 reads CASRPSGGSYEQYF. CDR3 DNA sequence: TGTGCCAGCAGGCCTAGCGGGGGCTCCTACGAGCAGTACTTC.

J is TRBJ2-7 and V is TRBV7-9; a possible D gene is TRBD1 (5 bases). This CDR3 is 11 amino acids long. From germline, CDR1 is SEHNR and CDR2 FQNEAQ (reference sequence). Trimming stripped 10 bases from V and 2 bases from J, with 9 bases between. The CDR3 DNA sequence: TGTGCCACAGGGAACCCCTACGAGCAGTACTTC. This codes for CATGNPYEQYF.

CDR3 in DNA: TGTGCCAGCAGCCAAGATATTAGGGGGACCTACGAGCAGTACTTC. Amino acids: CASSQDIRGTYEQYF. This chain links TRBV4-2 with TRBJ2-7; TRBD1 is a possible D gene (6 bases). V was pared by 0 bases and J by 2 bases, with 11 bases between. CDR1 LGHNA and CDR2 YNFKEQ come from the germline V gene. The CDR3 has 15 residues.

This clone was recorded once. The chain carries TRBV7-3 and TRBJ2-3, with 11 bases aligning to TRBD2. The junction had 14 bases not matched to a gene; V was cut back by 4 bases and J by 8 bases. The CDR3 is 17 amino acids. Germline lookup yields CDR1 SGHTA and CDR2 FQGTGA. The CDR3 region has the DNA TGTGCCAGCAGCTCGTCCGGGACTAGCGGCCTAGGCGGTACGCAGTATTTT. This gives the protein CASSSSGTSGLGGTQYF. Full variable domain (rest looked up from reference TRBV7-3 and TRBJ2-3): GAGVSQTPSNKVTEKGKYVELRCDPISGHTALYWYRQSLGQGPEFLIYFQGTGAADDSGLPNDRFFAVRPEGSVSTLKIQRTERGDSAVYLCASSSSGTSGLGGTQYFGPGTRLTVL.

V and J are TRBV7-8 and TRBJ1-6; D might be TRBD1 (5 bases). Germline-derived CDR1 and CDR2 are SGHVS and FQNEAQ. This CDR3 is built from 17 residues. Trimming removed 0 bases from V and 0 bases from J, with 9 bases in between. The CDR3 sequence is CASSLAGGSSYNSPLHF. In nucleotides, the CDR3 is TGTGCCAGCAGCTTAGCGGGGGGGAGCTCCTATAATTCACCCCTCCACTTT.

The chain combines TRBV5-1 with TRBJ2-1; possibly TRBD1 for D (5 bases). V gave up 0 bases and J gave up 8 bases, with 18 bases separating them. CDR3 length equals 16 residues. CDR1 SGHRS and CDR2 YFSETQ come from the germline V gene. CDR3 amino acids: CASSLDQGKFTHEQFF. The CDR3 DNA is TGCGCCAGCAGCTTGGACCAGGGAAAATTCACCCATGAGCAGTTCTTC.

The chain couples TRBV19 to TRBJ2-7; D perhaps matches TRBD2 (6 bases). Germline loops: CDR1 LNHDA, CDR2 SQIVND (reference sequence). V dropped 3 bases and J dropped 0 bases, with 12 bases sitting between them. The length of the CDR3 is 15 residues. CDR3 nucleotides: TGTGCCAGTAGTATTTTCGCCGGGAGCTCCTACGAGCAGTACTTC. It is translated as CASSIFAGSSYEQYF.

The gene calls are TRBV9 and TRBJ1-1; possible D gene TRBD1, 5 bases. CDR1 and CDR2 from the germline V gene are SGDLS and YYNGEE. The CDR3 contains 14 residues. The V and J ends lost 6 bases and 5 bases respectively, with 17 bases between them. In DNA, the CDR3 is TGTGCCAGCACCCCTTCGGGGGGAAGGACTGAAGCTTTCTTT. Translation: CASTPSGGRTEAFF.

The CDR3 region has the DNA TGTGCCAGCAGCTCAAACTATGGCTACACCTTC. Its translation is CASSSNYGYTF. The rearrangement joins TRBV7-9 to TRBJ1-2; D gene ambiguous. Trimming pared 4 bases from V and 2 bases from J, leaving 2 bases between. Germline-derived CDR1 and CDR2 are SEHNR and FQNEAQ (reference sequence). CDR3 length equals 11 residues.

This chain's CDR3 is CASSYTGAGTDTQYF. DNA for the CDR3: TGTGCCAGCAGTTACACAGGTGCAGGCACAGATACGCAGTATTTT. This chain connects TRBV11-1 to TRBJ2-3, with a tentative D call TRBD1 (5 bases). The CDR3 sequence is 15 residues long. The V gene's germline CDR1 is SGHAT and CDR2 FQDESV (reference sequence). V dropped 6 bases and J dropped 1 base, with 14 bases sitting between them.

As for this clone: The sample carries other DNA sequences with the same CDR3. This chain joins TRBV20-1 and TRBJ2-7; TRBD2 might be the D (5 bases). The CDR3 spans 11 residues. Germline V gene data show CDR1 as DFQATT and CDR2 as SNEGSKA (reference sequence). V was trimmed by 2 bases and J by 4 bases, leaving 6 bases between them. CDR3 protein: CSARRGYEQYF. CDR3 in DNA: TGCAGTGCTAGACGGGGTTACGAGCAGTACTTC.

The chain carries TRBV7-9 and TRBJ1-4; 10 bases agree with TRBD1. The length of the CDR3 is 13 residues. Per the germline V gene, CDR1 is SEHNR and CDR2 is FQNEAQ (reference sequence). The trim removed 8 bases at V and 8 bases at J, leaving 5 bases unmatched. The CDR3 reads CASDRGHQEKLFF. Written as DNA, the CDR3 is TGTGCCAGCGACAGGGGGCATCAGGAAAAACTGTTTTTT.

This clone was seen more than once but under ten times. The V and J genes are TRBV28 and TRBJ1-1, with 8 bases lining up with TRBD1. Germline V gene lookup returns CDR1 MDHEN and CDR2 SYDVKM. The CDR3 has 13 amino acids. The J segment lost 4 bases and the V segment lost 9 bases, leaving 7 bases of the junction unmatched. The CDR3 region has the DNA TGTGCCAGTATACAGGGGGGCCTCACTGAAGCTTTCTTT. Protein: CASIQGGLTEAFF.

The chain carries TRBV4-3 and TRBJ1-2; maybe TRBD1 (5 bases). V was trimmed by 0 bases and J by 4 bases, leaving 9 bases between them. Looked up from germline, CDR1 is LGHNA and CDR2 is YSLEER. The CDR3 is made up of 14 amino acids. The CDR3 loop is CASSQDRQPYGYTF. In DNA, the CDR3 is TGCGCCAGCAGCCAAGATCGACAGCCCTATGGCTACACCTTC.

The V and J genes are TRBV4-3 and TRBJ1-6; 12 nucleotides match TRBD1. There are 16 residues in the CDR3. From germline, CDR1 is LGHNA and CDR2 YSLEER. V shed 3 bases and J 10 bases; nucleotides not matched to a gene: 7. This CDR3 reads CASSQYSGTGGSPLHF. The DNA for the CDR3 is TGCGCCAGCAGCCAGTATTCCGGGACAGGGGGCTCACCCCTCCACTTT.

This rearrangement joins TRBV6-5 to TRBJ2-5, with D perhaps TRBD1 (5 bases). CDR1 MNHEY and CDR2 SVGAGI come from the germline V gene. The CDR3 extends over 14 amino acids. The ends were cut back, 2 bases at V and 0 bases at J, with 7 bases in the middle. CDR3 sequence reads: CASSYRTHQETQYF. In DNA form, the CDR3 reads TGTGCCAGCAGTTACAGGACACACCAAGAGACCCAGTACTTC.